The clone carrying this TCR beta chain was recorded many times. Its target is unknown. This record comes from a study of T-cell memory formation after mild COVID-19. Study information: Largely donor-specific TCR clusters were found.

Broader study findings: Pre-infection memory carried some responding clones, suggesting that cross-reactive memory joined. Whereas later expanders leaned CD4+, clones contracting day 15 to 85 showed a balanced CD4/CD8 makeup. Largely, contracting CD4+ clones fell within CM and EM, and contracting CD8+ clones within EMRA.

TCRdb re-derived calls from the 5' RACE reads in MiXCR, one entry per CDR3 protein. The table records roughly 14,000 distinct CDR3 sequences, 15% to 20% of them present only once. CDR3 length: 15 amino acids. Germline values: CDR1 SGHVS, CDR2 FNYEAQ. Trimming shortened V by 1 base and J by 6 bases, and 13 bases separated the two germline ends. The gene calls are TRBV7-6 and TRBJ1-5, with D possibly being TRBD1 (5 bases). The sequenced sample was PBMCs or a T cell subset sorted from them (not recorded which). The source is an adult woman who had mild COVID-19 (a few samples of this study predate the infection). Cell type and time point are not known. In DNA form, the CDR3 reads TGTGCCAGCAGCTTAGATGAGGGGCCCGGTCAGCCCCAGCATTTT. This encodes CASSLDEGPGQPQHF.